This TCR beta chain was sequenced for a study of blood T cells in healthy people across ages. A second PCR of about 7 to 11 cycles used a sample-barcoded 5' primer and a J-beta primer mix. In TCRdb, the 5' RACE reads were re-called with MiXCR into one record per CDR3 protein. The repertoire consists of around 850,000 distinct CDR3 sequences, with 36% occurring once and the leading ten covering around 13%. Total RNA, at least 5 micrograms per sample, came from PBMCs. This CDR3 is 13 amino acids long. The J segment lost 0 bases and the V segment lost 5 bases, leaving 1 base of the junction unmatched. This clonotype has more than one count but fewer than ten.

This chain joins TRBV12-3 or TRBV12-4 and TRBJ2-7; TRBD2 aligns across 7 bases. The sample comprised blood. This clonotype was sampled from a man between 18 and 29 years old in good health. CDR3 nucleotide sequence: TGTGCCAGCAGTGCGGGGGACTCCTACGAGCAGTACTTC. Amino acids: CASSAGDSYEQYF.